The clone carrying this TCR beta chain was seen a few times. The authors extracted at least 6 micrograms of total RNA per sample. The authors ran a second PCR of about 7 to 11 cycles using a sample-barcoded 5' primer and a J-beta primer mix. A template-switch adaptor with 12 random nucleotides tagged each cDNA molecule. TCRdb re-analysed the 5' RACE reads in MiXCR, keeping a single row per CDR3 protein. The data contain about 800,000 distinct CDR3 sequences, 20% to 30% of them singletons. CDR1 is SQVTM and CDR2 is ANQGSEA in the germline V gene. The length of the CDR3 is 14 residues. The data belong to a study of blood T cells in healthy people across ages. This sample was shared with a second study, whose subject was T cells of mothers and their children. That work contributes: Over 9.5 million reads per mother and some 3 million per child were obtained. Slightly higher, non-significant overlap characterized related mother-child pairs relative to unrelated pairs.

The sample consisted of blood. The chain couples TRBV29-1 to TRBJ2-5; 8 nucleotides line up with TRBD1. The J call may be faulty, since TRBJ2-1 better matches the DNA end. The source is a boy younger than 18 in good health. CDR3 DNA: TGCAGCGTTGCTGGGACAGGTGTCATGGATGAGCAGTTCTTC. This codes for CSVAGTGVMDEQFF.